This T cell receptor beta chain was identified in a study of blood T cell repertoires in COVID-19. Across the whole study: Samples of COVID-19 (acute and convalescent) were obtained from the United States, Italy and Spain.

Measured with immunoSEQ multiplex PCR; TCRdb has only the in-frame clones, and not every one. Found here are more than 300,000 clones, more than 70% of them singletons; the top ten hold about 1.1%. The CDR3 is 13 amino acids. Trimming left V 0 bases short and J 3 bases short, with 7 bases between. Germline V gene data show CDR1 as SGHDT and CDR2 as YYEEEE. Sequenced input: PBMCs or T cells enriched from blood (not recorded which). The TCR sequence derives from a woman younger than 30 who had recovered from COVID-19. V usage is TRBV5-6 and J usage is TRBJ2-7; weak D call: TRBD2 (5 bases). CDR3 sequence reads: CASSLAAGYEQYF. The CDR3 DNA follows: TGTGCCAGCAGCTTGGCCGCGGGCTACGAGCAGTACTTC.